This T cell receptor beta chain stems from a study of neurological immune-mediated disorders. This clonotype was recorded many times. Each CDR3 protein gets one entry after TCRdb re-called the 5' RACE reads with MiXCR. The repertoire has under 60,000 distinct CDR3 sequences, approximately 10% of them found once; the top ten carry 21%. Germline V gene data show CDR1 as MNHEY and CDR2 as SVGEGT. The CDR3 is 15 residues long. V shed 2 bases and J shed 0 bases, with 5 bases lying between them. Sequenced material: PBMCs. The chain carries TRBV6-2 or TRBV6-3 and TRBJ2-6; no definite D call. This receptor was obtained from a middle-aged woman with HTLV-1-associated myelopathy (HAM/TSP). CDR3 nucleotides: TGTGCCAGCAGTTACGGCATCTCTGGGGCCAACGTCCTGACTTTC. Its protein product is CASSYGISGANVLTF.